The T cell receptor beta chain under discussion was sequenced for a study of cytomegalovirus exposure and HLA in healthy donors. Some clones are missing from TCRdb's copy, which holds only in-frame ones; the method was immunoSEQ multiplex PCR. The sample lists around 100,000 clones; around 85% were seen once. There are 15 residues in the CDR3. Germline V gene lookup returns CDR1 SEHNR and CDR2 FQNEAQ (reference sequence). Trimming cost V 3 bases and J 2 bases, with 14 bases left between them. V gene TRBV7-9 combines with J gene TRBJ2-7, with a weak D call TRBD2 (5 bases). The material sequenced was PBMCs. The sequence derives from a man aged 18 to 29 in good health and CMV-seropositive. The CDR3 loop is CASSLAGNYAYEQYF. As DNA, the CDR3 is TGTGCCAGCAGCTTGGCCGGGAATTACGCCTACGAGCAGTACTTC.